This T cell receptor (beta chain) appears in the sequencing data of a study of blood T cell repertoires in COVID-19. Study-wide context: PBMCs, B-cell-depleted T cells, or T cells provided the cDNA or gDNA that made up the material.

Generated by immunoSEQ multiplex PCR, the TCRdb table keeps only in-frame clones and is missing some. The data show about 89,000 clones, approximately 86% seen once. The ends lost 7 bases at V and 4 bases at J; junction bases unmatched: 7. CDR1 is SNHLY, CDR2 FYNNEI, per germline. There are 13 residues in the CDR3. The chain uses TRBV2 and TRBJ2-7, with 7 bases matching TRBD2. The clonotype originates from a male donor with acute or convalescent COVID-19. What was sequenced was peripheral blood. The chain's CDR3 is CASNTASGYEQYF. In DNA, the CDR3 is TGTGCCAGCAATACAGCTAGCGGTTACGAGCAGTACTTC.